Sequencing of this TCR beta chain was carried out in a study of cytomegalovirus exposure and HLA in healthy donors. In regard to this clone: Its antigen is still unknown.

60 Vbeta and 13 Jbeta primers were used in PCR. The data were produced by immunoSEQ multiplex PCR, yet TCRdb's version contains in-frame clones alone and is incomplete. The table lists around 100,000 clones, roughly 78% of them singletons, with around 4.3% in the top ten. Points from the study as a whole: Accurate prediction of most subjects' HLA-A and HLA-B alleles from TCR beta sequences was reported. Presence/absence analyses supposed approximately even sequencing depth among donors.

Sequenced material: PBMCs. The source of this sequence is a woman between 40 and 50 years old in good health and CMV-seropositive.

The CDR3 nucleotides read TGTGCCACTGGACAGTCTGGAAACACCATATATTTT. Translating it yields CATGQSGNTIYF. The rearrangement joins TRBV19 to TRBJ1-3, with D tentatively TRBD1 (6 bases). The CDR3 consists of 12 residues. The V and J ends lost 10 bases and 1 base respectively, with 8 bases between them. Germline CDR1 and CDR2: LNHDA and SQIVND (reference sequence).